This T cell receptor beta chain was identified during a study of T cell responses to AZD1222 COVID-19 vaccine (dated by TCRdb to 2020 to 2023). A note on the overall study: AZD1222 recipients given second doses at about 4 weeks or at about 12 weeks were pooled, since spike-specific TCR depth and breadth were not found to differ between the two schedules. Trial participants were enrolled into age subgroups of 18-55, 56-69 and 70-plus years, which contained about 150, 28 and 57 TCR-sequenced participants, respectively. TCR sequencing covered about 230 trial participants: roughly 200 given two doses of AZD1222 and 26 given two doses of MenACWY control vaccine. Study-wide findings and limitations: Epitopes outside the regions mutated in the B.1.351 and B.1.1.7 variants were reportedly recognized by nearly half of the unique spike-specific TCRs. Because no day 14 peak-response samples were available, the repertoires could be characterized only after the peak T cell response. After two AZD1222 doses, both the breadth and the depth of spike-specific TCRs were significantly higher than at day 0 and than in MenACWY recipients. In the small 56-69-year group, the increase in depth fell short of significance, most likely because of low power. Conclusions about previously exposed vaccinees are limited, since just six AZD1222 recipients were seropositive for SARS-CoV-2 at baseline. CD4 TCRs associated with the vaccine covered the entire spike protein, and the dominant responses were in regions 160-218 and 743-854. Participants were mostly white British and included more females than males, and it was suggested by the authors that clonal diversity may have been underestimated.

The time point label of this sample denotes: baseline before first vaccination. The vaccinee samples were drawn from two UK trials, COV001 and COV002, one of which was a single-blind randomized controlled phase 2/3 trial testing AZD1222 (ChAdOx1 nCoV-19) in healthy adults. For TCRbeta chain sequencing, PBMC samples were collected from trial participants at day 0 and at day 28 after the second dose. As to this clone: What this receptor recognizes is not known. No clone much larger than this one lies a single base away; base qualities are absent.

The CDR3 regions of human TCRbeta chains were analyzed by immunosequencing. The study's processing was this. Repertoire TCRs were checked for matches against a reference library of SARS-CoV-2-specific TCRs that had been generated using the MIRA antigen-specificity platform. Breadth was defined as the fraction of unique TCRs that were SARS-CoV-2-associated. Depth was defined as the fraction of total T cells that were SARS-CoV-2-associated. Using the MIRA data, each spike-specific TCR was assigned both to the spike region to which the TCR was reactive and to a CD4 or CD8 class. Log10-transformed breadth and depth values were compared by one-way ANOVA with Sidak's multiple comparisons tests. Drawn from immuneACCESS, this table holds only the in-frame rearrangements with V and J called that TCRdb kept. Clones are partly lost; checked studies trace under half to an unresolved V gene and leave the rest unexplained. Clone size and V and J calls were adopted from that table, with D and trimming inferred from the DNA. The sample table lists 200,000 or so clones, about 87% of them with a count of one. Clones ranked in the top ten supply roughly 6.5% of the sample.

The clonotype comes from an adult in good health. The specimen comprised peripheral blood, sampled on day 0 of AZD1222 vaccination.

The CDR3 sequence is CASSLIVGDQPQHF. The nucleotide sequence reads as follows: TGTGCCAGCAGCTTGATCGTGGGGGATCAGCCCCAGCATTTT. Recombination connected TRBV5-5 to TRBJ1-5; a tentative D match to TRBD1 spans 5 bases. Based on the germline V gene (reference sequence), the CDR1 and CDR2 sequences are SGHKS and YYEKEE. V was cut back by 1 base and J by 5 bases, leaving a gap of 10 bases between them. Including the terminal cysteine and phenylalanine, the CDR3 comprises 14 residues. Of the read, only the CDR3 DNA is kept; its 42 bases are in frame from base 1.